This T cell receptor (beta chain) was found in a study of control samples from healthy donors and cancer patients (dated by TCRdb to between 2020 and 2021). Receptor amplification or capture employed the immunoSEQ multiplex PCR assay. TCRdb limited this immuneACCESS table to in-frame rearrangements with V and J called. A share of clones is missing; checked studies link under half to unresolved V genes, and the rest is unexplained. A total of some 170,000 clones appear in this sample, roughly 95% of them only once. Of the sample, under 1.2% is held by the ten largest clones. As to this clone: Its antigen is unknown. Per-base quality was not reported, and no clone a single base away is much larger than it.

The TCR comes from a woman under 40 in good health. The sample was blood.

The CDR3 in this case is CAISESSEFSNQPQHF. The bases read TGTGCCATCAGTGAGTCCTCGGAATTTAGCAATCAGCCCCAGCATTTT. The rearrangement combines TRBV10-3 with TRBJ1-5, with the D gene not confidently named. V is reduced by 0 bases and J by 0 bases, leaving a spacing of 9 bases between them. The CDR3 sequence holds 16 residues, the cysteine and phenylalanine included. Only CDR3 DNA is held: 48 bases, read in frame from base 1. As encoded in the germline V gene, CDR1 is ENHRY while CDR2 is SYGVKD.